This record covers a single TCR beta chain. Sequencing used immunoSEQ multiplex PCR; TCRdb keeps in-frame clones, though not all of them. In the table there are roughly 15,000 clones, about four fifths of which are singletons. In germline, CDR1 is LGHNA, CDR2 YNFKEQ. V gave up 0 bases and J gave up 1 base; unmatched junction bases: 7. The CDR3 is 17 residues long. This specimen belongs to a study of somatic mutations in cytotoxic T cells in rheumatoid arthritis. The chain carries TRBV4-2 and TRBJ2-3; 7 bases are a match to TRBD2. The specimen sequenced was CD8+ T cells sorted from blood. The clonotype was recovered from an adult with rheumatoid arthritis. The CDR3 region is CASSQEGLAGGTDTQYF. The CDR3 bases are TGTGCCAGCAGCCAAGAGGGGTTGGCGGGGGGCACAGATACGCAGTATTTT.